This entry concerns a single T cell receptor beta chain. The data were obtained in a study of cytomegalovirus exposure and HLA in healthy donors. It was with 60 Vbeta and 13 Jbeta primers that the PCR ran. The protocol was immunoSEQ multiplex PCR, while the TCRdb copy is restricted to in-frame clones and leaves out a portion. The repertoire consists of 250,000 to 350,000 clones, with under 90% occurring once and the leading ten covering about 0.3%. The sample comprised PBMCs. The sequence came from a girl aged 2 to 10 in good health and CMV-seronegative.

CDR3 DNA: TGTGCCAGTAGTGGGGACAGGGTCAATTCACCCCTCCACTTT. Its protein product is CASSGDRVNSPLHF. The chain carries TRBV19 and TRBJ1-6; TRBD1 aligns across 9 bases. In germline, CDR1 is LNHDA, CDR2 SQIVND (reference sequence). The V segment lost 5 bases and the J segment 7 bases; nucleotides outside the gene matches: 3. The CDR3 runs to 14 residues. The full variable domain, completed using reference TRBV19 and TRBJ1-6, is DGGITQSPKYLFRKEGQNVTLSCEQNLNHDAMYWYRQDPGQGLRLIYYSQIVNDFQKGDIAEGYSVSREKKESFPLTVTSAQKNPTAFYLCASSGDRVNSPLHFGNGTRLTVT.